These 16 T cell receptor beta chains were sequenced from one sample in a study of cytomegalovirus exposure and HLA in healthy donors (dated by TCRdb to the late 2010s). The library was prepared using the immunoSEQ multiplex PCR assay. For the multiplex PCR, a mixture combining 60 forward primers for TCR Vbeta segments and 13 reverse primers for TCR Jbeta segments was used. TCRdb provides this immuneACCESS table in a form limited to in-frame rearrangements. Some clones are lacking; in checked studies, under half of them reflect an unresolved V gene, and why the rest are absent is not known. The sample records approximately 140,000 clones, roughly 79% of which are singletons. About 0.97% of the sample is in the top ten clones. Sequenced: PBMCs. These receptors were taken from a man between 18 and 35 years old in good health and CMV-seronegative.

The genes are TRBV4-2 and TRBJ2-2; D might be TRBD1 (7 bases). Trimming removed 1 base from V and 3 bases from J, with 12 bases in between. The V gene's germline CDR1 is LGHNA and CDR2 YNFKEQ. The CDR3 length is 16 residues. CDR3 loop: CASSQGGGGHTGELFF. The DNA of the CDR3 is TGTGCCAGCAGCCAAGGAGGAGGGGGCCACACCGGGGAGCTGTTTTTT.

Regarding this clone: Other DNA variants within this sample encode the same CDR3. This chain joins TRBV2 and TRBJ1-2, with TRBD1 identical over 10 bases. Germline V CDR1 and CDR2: SNHLY, FYNNEI. The V and J ends lost 4 bases and 5 bases, in that order; junction bases with no gene match: 7. The CDR3 contains 15 residues. CDR3 DNA: TGTGCCAGCAGTGCGTCGGGACAGGGGCCTTATGGCTACACCTTC. It encodes CASSASGQGPYGYTF.

This clone has a single count. Germline is not matched at one junction end, which may reflect a read error. The genes are TRBV7-7 and TRBJ2-2; no reliable D call. CDR1 and CDR2 from the germline V gene are SSHAT and FNYEAQ (reference sequence). There are 15 residues in the CDR3. The CDR3 loop is CASSLAPSNTGELFF. CDR3 nucleotide sequence: TGTGCTAGCAGCTTAGCCCCCTCGAACACCGGGGAGCTGTTTTTT.

The chain has TRBV7-2 and TRBJ2-2, with TRBD1 as a possible D gene (6 bases). CDR1 and CDR2 from the germline V gene are SGHTA and FQGNSA. The V and J ends lost 3 bases and 6 bases respectively, with 14 bases between them. The length of the CDR3 is 15 residues. The DNA of the CDR3 is TGTGCCAGCAGCTTGAGGGGGATAGGATCCGGGGAGCTGTTTTTT. Translated: CASSLRGIGSGELFF.

This clone was counted between two and nine times. This sequence joins TRBV7-8 and TRBJ2-7; 7 bases align to TRBD1. J gave up 7 bases and V 5 bases, and 8 bases lay outside the gene matches. This CDR3 has 13 amino acids. Germline V gives CDR1 SGHVS, CDR2 FQNEAQ. CDR3 amino acids: CASSIDRVQEQYF. The CDR3 DNA sequence: TGTGCCAGCAGCATAGACAGGGTACAGGAGCAGTACTTC.

The table lists this clone with a count of one. The chain employs TRBV30 and TRBJ1-5; 9 bases agree with TRBD1. The CDR3 sequence is 14 residues long. J lost 4 bases, V lost 3 bases, and 4 bases had no gene match. The V gene's germline CDR1 is GTSNPN and CDR2 SVGIG (reference sequence). The CDR3 sequence is CAWRGQGWNQPQHF. The CDR3 DNA follows: TGTGCCTGGAGAGGACAGGGGTGGAATCAGCCCCAGCATTTT.

The chain carries TRBV6-5 and TRBJ2-1; tentative D call: TRBD1 (5 bases). The CDR3 covers 15 residues. With 2 bases removed from V and 5 bases from J, the gap between germline ends came to 13 bases. The germline V gene encodes CDR1 MNHEY and CDR2 SVGAGI. Written as DNA, the CDR3 is TGTGCCAGCAGTTACGCGTTCCAGGGCGACAATGAGCAGTTCTTC. Translating gives CASSYAFQGDNEQFF.

The rearrangement uses TRBV5-6 and TRBJ2-1; the D gene is possibly TRBD1 (5 bases). The ends were cut back, 1 base at V and 4 bases at J, with 9 bases in the middle. CDR3 length: 14 residues. CDR1 and CDR2 (germline): SGHDT, YYEEEE. The chain's CDR3 is CASSLRQTYNEQFF. The CDR3 coding sequence is TGTGCCAGCAGCTTGAGACAGACGTACAATGAGCAGTTCTTC.

The V call is TRBV2, the J call TRBJ2-7; 9 nucleotides line up with TRBD1. The germline V gene encodes CDR1 SNHLY and CDR2 FYNNEI. The trim removed 5 bases at V and 3 bases at J, leaving 8 bases unmatched. CDR3 length: 15 residues. The CDR3 loop is CASSRWGQGLYEQYF. CDR3 nucleotides: TGTGCCAGCAGTCGGTGGGGACAGGGCCTCTACGAGCAGTACTTC.

This rearrangement joins TRBV9 to TRBJ1-3, with TRBD1 as a possible D gene (6 bases). The V end lost 0 bases, the J end lost 4 bases, and 8 bases lay between the germline ends. The CDR3 is 14 residues long. The germline gives CDR1 SGDLS, CDR2 YYNGEE. The CDR3 here is CASSVDRAGNTIYF. The CDR3 DNA reads as TGTGCCAGCAGCGTAGACAGGGCCGGAAACACCATATATTTT.

Only one count was recorded for this clone. The V and J genes are TRBV28 and TRBJ1-6; D may be TRBD1 (5 bases). Germline V CDR1 and CDR2: MDHEN, SYDVKM. Deletions cut 5 bases from V and 5 bases from J, with 13 bases between. The CDR3 length is 15 residues. The CDR3 nucleotides read TGTGCCAGCAGTGCCCCGGCGGGGGATAATTCACCCCTCCACTTT. Translation: CASSAPAGDNSPLHF. Complete variable domain (other parts from reference TRBV28 and TRBJ1-6): DVKVTQSSRYLVKRTGEKVFLECVQDMDHENMFWYRQDPGLGLRLIYFSYDVKMKEKGDIPEGYSVSREKKERFSLILESASTNQTSMYLCASSAPAGDNSPLHFGNGTRLTVT.

The genes are TRBV6-5 and TRBJ1-2; D is unclear. This CDR3 has 14 residues. V lost 6 bases, J lost 4 bases, and 15 bases lay in between. Germline-derived CDR1 and CDR2 are MNHEY and SVGAGI. For the CDR3, the DNA is TGTGCCAGCAGCCAGCGGCAGGAAACCTATGGCTACACCTTC. This translates into CASSQRQETYGYTF.

The chain joins TRBV11-2 to TRBJ2-2, with D perhaps matching TRBD1 (6 bases). Per the germline V gene, CDR1 is SGHAT and CDR2 is FQNNGV. V lost 5 bases and J 0 bases, leaving 13 bases between the germline ends. The CDR3 spans 16 residues. CDR3 protein: CASSPRTATNTGELFF. The CDR3 DNA reads TGTGCCAGCAGCCCCCGGACAGCGACGAACACCGGGGAGCTGTTTTTT.

This clone was seen a handful of times. The rearrangement links TRBV5-4 to TRBJ1-2, with 10 nucleotides matching TRBD1. V shed 4 bases, J shed 4 bases, and the junction held 7 bases outside the gene matches. The germline CDR1 and CDR2 sequences are SGHNT and YYREEE (reference sequence). This CDR3 is built from 15 residues. CDR3 sequence: CASSTRQGASYGYTF. CDR3 coding DNA: TGTGCCAGCAGCACCCGACAGGGGGCATCCTATGGCTACACCTTC.

J is TRBJ2-5 and V is TRBV7-8, with a tentative D call TRBD1 (5 bases). V was trimmed by 2 bases and J by 5 bases, leaving 15 bases between them. This CDR3 is built from 15 residues. Germline values: CDR1 SGHVS, CDR2 FQNEAQ. The CDR3 DNA reads as TGTGCCAGCAGCTTACTGACAACAGGTGGGGAGACCCAGTACTTC. It translates to CASSLLTTGGETQYF.

The gene calls are TRBV7-9 and TRBJ2-7; 7 bases agree with TRBD1. With 2 bases clipped from V and 11 bases from J, the junction kept 12 bases outside the gene matches. Germline V CDR1 and CDR2: SEHNR, FQNEAQ (reference sequence). The CDR3 is 14 amino acids. The DNA for the CDR3 is TGTGCCAGCAGCTTAAGCGGACAGGACTGGGAAAAGTACTTC. This gives the protein CASSLSGQDWEKYF.